This T cell receptor beta chain originates from a study of glioma-infiltrating T cells. The V end lost 7 bases, the J end lost 5 bases, and 15 bases lay between the germline ends. This CDR3 is built from 14 residues. The V gene's germline CDR1 is MNHEY and CDR2 SMNVEV (reference sequence). The iRepertoire nested amplicon-rescue multiplex PCR amplified TCR alpha and beta CDR3s from RNA. TCRdb recomputed calls from the multiplex PCR reads with MiXCR, one row per CDR3 protein. The profile covers 150,000 or so distinct CDR3 sequences, with about two fifths appearing a single time and roughly 20% taken by the ten largest. This clonotype was counted ten times or more.

V is TRBV27 and J is TRBJ1-5, with D possibly matching TRBD1 (5 bases). The sequenced sample was glioma tissue, nonneoplastic brain tissue, or PBMCs (not recorded which). This sequence was found in a human donor with low-grade glioma or glioblastoma, undergoing nonglioma brain surgery, or in good health (not recorded which). This CDR3 is CASKMRGVDQPQHF. In nucleotides, the CDR3 is TGTGCCAGCAAAATGAGGGGCGTCGATCAGCCCCAGCATTTT.